This TCR beta chain was observed in a study of cytomegalovirus exposure and HLA in healthy donors (dated 2017 in TCRdb). Looking at the study overall: In an earlier analysis of roughly 590 of the donors, about 270 Gb of sequence data and just under 120 million unique TCR beta sequences from 150 million to 200 million T cells were reported. The number of donors typed differed by locus, with 629-630 for A, B, C, DRB1 and DQB1, around 560 for DQA1, 600 to 610 for DPA1, and some 450 for DPB1. Using immunosequencing, the study profiled T cell repertoires from 500 to 800 subjects and related those repertoires to cytomegalovirus serostatus. The study aimed to test whether cataloging public T cell receptors could reveal signatures of past pathogen exposure. About 320 gigabases of sequencing data and tens of millions of unique TCR sequences were included in an early release covering 550 to 800 HLA-typed donors. High-throughput TCR immunosequencing, statistical association of individual TCRs with disease status, and machine learning were combined to predict cytomegalovirus infection status. Donor age, sex, ethnicity and CMV serostatus were collected together with the repertoire data. Roughly 5 DR-DQ haplotypes were handled as single units for association and clustering because linkage in the cohort was strong. Of the 300 to 450 genotyped donors, 65% to 90% fell in the genetic ancestry cluster associated with self-reported Caucasian donors. Both class I and class II loci were covered by HLA typing, at four-digit resolution. All discovery cohort repertoires had been generated using a single sequencing platform. Across about 380 genotyped donors of the cohort, an average of about 240,000 unique TCR beta nucleotide sequences per donor were sequenced, and roughly 18% of those sequences were non-productive. Rather than drawing on any new phenotypic data, the later analysis identified candidate immune exposures from TCR beta sequences and the way those sequences occurred across donors. In a later analysis, previously published TCR beta repertoires from 666 donors were re-analyzed and high-resolution HLA genotyping was added so that TCR occurrence patterns could be studied. A later genetic analysis took genome-wide SNP genotypes for about 55% of the roughly 670 donors and used that subset as a discovery cohort. An earlier analysis of some 600 of the donors applied high-throughput TCR beta sequencing to assess whether each TCR beta V gene segment acted as functional or pseudogenic. Along with the approximately 600-subject first cohort, a separate validation cohort of over a hundred different subjects was used. General conclusions and limits of the study: Strong co-occurrence of HLA alleles, especially DR and DQ, made assigning TCR associations to individual alleles difficult. According to a later analysis, parvovirus B19, influenza, CMV and Epstein-Barr virus appeared linked to several top co-occurrence clusters. Most TCR sequences were observed very rarely across donors, whereas some public TCRs were present in many individuals. HLA typing was unavailable for some donors at each locus, so association tests used only the typed subset. CMV serostatus was the only immune exposure information available for the cohort. In a later analysis, most CMV-associated TCR beta chains were found to appear HLA-restricted, with HLA associations seemingly driven largely by CMV exposure. Linkage disequilibrium might explain the correlated functional status among segregating V segments, but an unknown experimental factor could not be ruled out. According to a later genetic analysis, donors in an Asian-associated ancestry cluster had fewer N-insertions in productive TCRs than the approximately 710-donor mean. Because counts were too low, approximately 18 rarely observed V segments, including chromosome 9 orphons, were excluded from the earlier analysis of a few hundred of the donors. Broadly in line with IMGT annotations, most TCR beta V segments showed up in productive rearrangements about 87% or about 30% of the time in an earlier analysis of some 590 of the donors. Specific HLA alleles were associated with about 17,000 TCR beta sequences at a false discovery rate of 0.05 in a later analysis. In a later genetic analysis, a missense DCLRE1C variant was associated with V-gene and J-gene trimming of TCR beta chains, and the association was replicated in an independent cohort. In the study, 150 to 200 TCR beta chains were listed as associated with cytomegalovirus. Only TCR beta chains were sequenced in this cohort, and the absence of alpha or paired-chain data limited detectable features. In a later analysis, TCR association rates were found to vary across HLA loci, with the most associated TCRs seen for DRB1 alleles and the fewest for HLA-C alleles. A group of highly shared sequence variants was considered likely to be a technical artifact of the sequencing pipeline. Presence/absence analyses assumed roughly uniform sequencing depth across donors, an assumption that may not hold. The classifier was reported to diagnose cytomegalovirus status with high specificity and sensitivity in both the original and validation cohorts. A few of the identified cytomegalovirus-associated TCR beta chains were confirmed in vitro to be specific for cytomegalovirus antigens. In a later analysis, HLA-associated TCR beta chains were found to be more clonally expanded and to have lower generation probabilities than equally common non-associated chains. It was suggested by the authors that the approach could potentially be generalized to other disease states and immunological phenotypes. Some IMGT-functional V segments, including TRBV6-2 and TRBV6-3, could not be distinguished by the 87-base-pair reads and were therefore excluded. A further reported finding was that TCR beta sequences accurately predicted the HLA-A and HLA-B alleles for most subjects in the first cohort.

The germline V gene (reference sequence) specifies GTSNPN as CDR1 and SVGIG as CDR2. The CDR3 covers 13 residues, taking in both the cysteine and the phenylalanine. Here the CDR3 DNA is all that survives: 39 bases in frame from base 1. V drops 2 bases and J drops 1 base, leaving 8 bases in between. Receptor libraries were prepared by the immunoSEQ multiplex PCR assay. For the multiplex PCR, a mixture combining 60 forward primers for TCR Vbeta segments and 13 reverse primers for TCR Jbeta segments was used. A multiplex PCR assay on genomic DNA amplified the CDR3 region of rearranged TCR beta genes. Amplified TCR beta libraries were sequenced as 87-base-pair reads on the Illumina HiSeq System. The published analysis was carried out like this. A later analysis tallied around 80 million unique TCR beta chains across the 660 or so repertoires, and around 10 million of those chains were shared by two or more donors. Raw reads were error-corrected and collapsed into unique sequences by a nearest-neighbor algorithm in which closely related sequences were merged to remove PCR and sequencing errors. Alignment of CDR3 sequences to IMGT reference sequences was used to assign V, D and J gene segments. For a sequence to be retained, a match of at least six nucleotides was required to both a V gene segment and a J gene segment. A rearrangement counted as productive if the CDR3 had no stop codons and remained in frame with V and J, and every other rearrangement counted as non-productive. Following IMGT convention, CDR3 was defined as the stretch from the second conserved V-encoded cysteine to the conserved J-encoded phenylalanine. The earlier analysis of about 640 of the donors excluded any sequence lacking an unambiguous match to a single V gene segment. In an earlier analysis of some 590 of the donors, a V segment was called functional when productive rearrangements were above 56.7%, and segregating when the standard deviation between donors exceeded 5%. A statistical classification framework was built for diagnosing cytomegalovirus status from the catalog of TCR beta chain sequences. A later analysis assigned V and J genes by comparing TCR nucleotide sequences with IMGT/GENE-DB human TR gene sequences. Using the TCRdist pipeline, a later analysis assigned CDR3 sequences along with most-parsimonious VDJ recombination scenarios. In a later analysis, each TCR beta chain was defined by its CDR3 amino acid sequence together with its V-gene family, and reads without a unique V-gene family were excluded. To address suspected cross-contamination and a sequencing artifact, a later analysis removed a few hundred highly shared, low-generation-probability nucleotide sequences. For each public chain, a later analysis derived a clonal expansion index from normalized ranks of inferred template counts within each repertoire. A later analysis computed generation probabilities with a VDJ recombination model fitted to out-of-frame rearrangements, and checked the results against IGoR. In a later analysis, hypergeometric tests were used to score TCR-TCR, TCR-HLA and TCR-CMV co-occurrence, with a repertoire-size bias correction applied to TCR pairs. A later analysis estimated false discovery rates by permuting HLA or CMV assignments 20 times. In a later analysis, co-occurring TCRs were grouped using DBSCAN, with TCRdist sequence similarity added in when clustering inside HLA-allele-positive subsets. Repertoires with fewer than 30,000 or more than 120,000 public chains, plus five repertoires with anomalous nucleotide sharing, were excluded from co-occurrence clustering. TCRdb provides this immuneACCESS table in a form limited to in-frame rearrangements. Some clones are lacking; in checked studies, under half of them reflect an unresolved V gene, and why the rest are absent is not known. V and J calls and clone size come straight from that table; D and trimming were deduced from the DNA. Counted in this sample were some 180,000 clones; around 80% of them appeared once. The biggest ten clones account for about 1.9% of the sample.

The cohort consisted of some 670 healthy bone marrow donors. At the time of sampling, every cohort member was nominally healthy, though immune exposures that went unrecorded were likely present. The donor was CMV seronegative and belonged to the group of 320 or so seronegative cohort members. A peripheral blood sample was provided by each donor, and peripheral blood mononuclear cells were used for TCR beta sequencing. The Qiagen DNeasy Blood Extraction Kit was used to extract genomic DNA from the blood cell samples. Notes on this clone: Its specific antigen is unknown. No quality values exist for individual bases; no much larger clone is one base distant.

This clonotype was obtained from a woman aged 30 to 39 in good health and CMV-seronegative. Sample: PBMCs. This sequence uses TRBV30 and TRBJ1-2; the D gene identity is not certain. The CDR3 reads as follows: CAWSPGFNYGYTF. The DNA sequence reads TGTGCCTGGAGTCCCGGTTTTAACTATGGCTACACCTTC.